These T cell receptor beta chains were read from a single sample in a study of blood T cell repertoires in COVID-19. Here immunoSEQ multiplex PCR was the method, and the copy in TCRdb shows in-frame clones only, minus some. The table records around 230,000 clones, 75% to 90% of them present only once. Material: peripheral blood. The receptors were gathered from a woman in her 70s with active or convalescent COVID-19. Each CDR3 is given with its conserved first and last residue.

V	J	CDR3
TRBV7-2	TRBJ2-3	CASSPQRGTDTQYF
TRBV9	TRBJ1-1	CASCKGAMDTEAFF
TRBV6-1	TRBJ1-2	CASSEGTANYGYTF
TRBV7-2	TRBJ1-1	CASSLDRGQGEAFF
TRBV24-1	TRBJ1-2	CATSDLRQGHGYTF
TRBV5-1	TRBJ1-2	CASSRDRVNGYTF
TRBV19	TRBJ2-2	CASSNTGGNTGELFF
TRBV19	TRBJ1-5	CASSPTGGREQPQHF
TRBV30	TRBJ1-1	CAWSRVPNTEAFF
TRBV6-5	TRBJ1-2	CASSYSGSYGYTF
TRBV6-5	TRBJ1-2	CASSYNRNYGYTF
TRBV11-3	TRBJ2-1	CASSLGREGEQFF
TRBV29-1	TRBJ1-3	CSVAKTGSGNTIYF
TRBV7-8	TRBJ2-3	CASSFGADYSTDTQYF
TRBV11-2	TRBJ2-3	CASSLAGGEIDTQYF
TRBV5-8	TRBJ1-6	CASSFRGEGSPLHF
TRBV6-6	TRBJ2-1	CASASRSGDNEQFF
TRBV20-1	TRBJ1-5	CSASRGQGYQPQHF
TRBV11-2	TRBJ1-3	CASSHDRSSGNTIYF
TRBV7-2	TRBJ1-6	CASSANPLPGGSPLHF
TRBV15	TRBJ2-7	CATSRGGASSYEQYF
TRBV11-2	TRBJ2-3	CASSFRFTSGGTDTQYF
TRBV28	TRBJ1-1	CASSNPGTPGAEAFF
TRBV7-6	TRBJ2-7	CASSSGQGVSLPYEQYF
TRBV9	TRBJ1-2	CASSPRQDRLGENYGYTF